A single sample gave rise to the 19 T cell receptor beta chains below, sequenced in a study of blood T cell repertoires in COVID-19. Sequenced by immunoSEQ multiplex PCR; TCRdb stores in-frame clones only, minus some. The sample comprises roughly 350,000 clones, around nine tenths of which are singletons, and approximately 7.3% rests with the top ten. Sequenced input: peripheral blood. Receptors originate from a woman in her seventies with COVID-19, enrolled during active disease.

This chain joins TRBV5-1 and TRBJ2-3; 12 bases match TRBD2. With V trimmed by 0 bases and J by 2 bases, 7 bases remained unmatched. The CDR3 loop spans 18 amino acids. Germline V gives CDR1 SGHRS, CDR2 YFSETQ. The CDR3 region has the DNA TGCGCCAGCAGCTTGGCCCGGACTAGCGGGGAAATCACAGATACGCAGTATTTT. This translates into CASSLARTSGEITDTQYF. Based on the CDR3 plus reference TRBV5-1 and TRBJ2-3, the full variable domain is KAGVTQTPRYLIKTRGQQVTLSCSPISGHRSVSWYQQTPGQGLQFLFEYFSETQRNKGNFPGRFSGRQFSNSRSEMNVSTLELGDSALYLCASSLARTSGEITDTQYFGPGTRLTVL.

The V gene is TRBV28, the J gene TRBJ2-7; TRBD1 matches 8 bases. The CDR3 runs to 17 residues. Per germline, CDR1 MDHEN and CDR2 SYDVKM. Trimming cost V 1 base and J 0 bases; bases outside gene matches: 8. The CDR3 spells CASSLLLRTGISYEQYF. The CDR3 DNA follows: TGTGCCAGCAGTTTATTACTAAGGACAGGGATCTCCTACGAGCAGTACTTC.

The chain uses TRBV11-2 and TRBJ1-3; TRBD1 is a possible D gene (6 bases). CDR1 and CDR2 (germline): SGHAT, FQNNGV. The CDR3 extends over 16 amino acids. V was clipped by 5 bases and J by 0 bases, with 14 bases between them. In DNA form, the CDR3 reads TGTGCCAGCAGCCGGCAAACAGGGAGCTCTGGAAACACCATATATTTT. It yields the protein CASSRQTGSSGNTIYF.

The chain carries TRBV5-1 and TRBJ1-2; 9 nucleotides agree with TRBD1. V was pared by 3 bases and J by 6 bases, with 6 bases of the junction left unmatched. CDR1 is SGHRS and CDR2 is YFSETQ in the germline V gene. The CDR3 has 14 residues. The CDR3, as DNA: TGCGCCAGCAGCTCCACCGGGACAGGGCATGGCTACACCTTC. It codes for CASSSTGTGHGYTF.

The rearrangement joins TRBV2 to TRBJ1-2; the D is unclear. CDR3 length: 12 residues. Germline values: CDR1 SNHLY, CDR2 FYNNEI. V was clipped by 3 bases and J by 5 bases, with 7 bases between them. Written as DNA, the CDR3 is TGTGCCAGCAGTGACGTGGCTTATGGCTACACCTTC. It specifies CASSDVAYGYTF.

The chain recombines TRBV5-4 with TRBJ2-7; 8 positions agree with TRBD2. Trimming cost V 5 bases and J 4 bases; bases outside gene matches: 14. CDR1 and CDR2 from the germline V gene are SGHNT and YYREEE (reference sequence). The CDR3 has 16 amino acids. The CDR3 coding sequence is TGTGCCAGCAGTTTCGGCCCGCCGGGACTAGGGTACGAGCAGTACTTC. Translating gives CASSFGPPGLGYEQYF. Looking up the rest from reference TRBV5-4 and TRBJ2-7 gives the full variable domain: ETGVTQSPTHLIKTRGQQVTLRCSSQSGHNTVSWYQQALGQGPQFIFQYYREEENGRGNFPPRFSGLQFPNYSSELNVNALELDDSALYLCASSFGPPGLGYEQYFGPGTRLTVT.

The chain couples TRBV24-1 to TRBJ1-2, with D possibly matching TRBD1 (6 bases). The CDR3 contains 13 residues. Germline V gene sequence: CDR1 KGHDR, CDR2 SFDVKD. V lost 7 bases and J lost 3, with 11 bases in between. This CDR3 is CATRETGDYGYTF. The CDR3 nucleotides read TGTGCCACCAGGGAGACAGGAGACTATGGCTACACCTTC.

The chain employs TRBV7-2 and TRBJ1-6; TRBD1 is a possible D gene (5 bases). Germline CDR1 and CDR2: SGHTA and FQGNSA. The V and J ends lost 5 bases and 14 bases respectively, with 16 bases between them. The CDR3 has 13 residues. CDR3: CASSPGGQGSLHF. CDR3 DNA: TGTGCCAGCAGCCCAGGAGGGCAGGGCTCCCTCCACTTT.

The J gene is TRBJ1-6, the V gene TRBV14, with 11 bases aligning to TRBD1. V lost 3 bases to trimming and J lost 9 bases; unmatched junction nucleotides: 4. Germline loops: CDR1 SGHDN, CDR2 FVKESK. CDR3 length: 15 residues. The CDR3 protein is CASSQGTGGASPLHF. The CDR3 DNA reads TGTGCCAGCAGCCAGGGGACAGGGGGGGCTTCACCCCTCCACTTT.

This clone turned up a few times. Other DNA sequences in this specimen translate into the identical CDR3. V usage is TRBV7-2 and J usage is TRBJ2-3; D is uncertain. Germline values: CDR1 SGHTA, CDR2 FQGNSA. This CDR3 region has 12 residues. The ends were cut back, 5 bases at V and 2 bases at J, with 5 bases in the middle. The CDR3 DNA reads as TGTGCCAGCAGCCCCGTCACAGATACGCAGTATTTT. Protein sequence: CASSPVTDTQYF.

This clone has just a few counts. This rearrangement joins TRBV6-6 to TRBJ2-3; D gene ambiguous. With 0 bases removed from V and 5 bases from J, the gap between germline ends came to 9 bases. This CDR3 contains 14 residues. The germline V gene encodes CDR1 MNHNY and CDR2 SVGAGI (reference sequence). In DNA form, the CDR3 reads TGTGCCAGCAGTTACTCGAACCCTAGAGATACGCAGTATTTT. This translates into CASSYSNPRDTQYF.

The J gene is TRBJ1-5, the V gene TRBV27, with D perhaps matching TRBD1 (6 bases). The CDR3 has 13 residues. The germline gives CDR1 MNHEY, CDR2 SMNVEV (reference sequence). V lost 5 bases and J 7 bases, leaving 12 bases between the germline ends. The CDR3 DNA follows: TGTGCCAGCAGTGGGGGGGCGCCGCAGCCCCAGCATTTT. Its translation: CASSGGAPQPQHF.

The chain couples TRBV6-6 to TRBJ2-1, with 10 positions matching TRBD2. After removal of 7 bases from V and 3 bases from J, the junction contained 3 bases not matched to a gene. The V gene's germline CDR1 is MNHNY and CDR2 SVGAGI (reference sequence). The CDR3 is 14 amino acids. In DNA, the CDR3 is TGTGCCAGCAAAAGGACTAGCGGCTACAATGAGCAGTTCTTC. Amino acids: CASKRTSGYNEQFF.

This rearrangement joins TRBV29-1 to TRBJ2-2; no clear D gene. Looked up from germline, CDR1 is SQVTM and CDR2 is ANQGSEA. CDR3 length: 11 amino acids. V lost 6 bases and J lost 6, with 8 bases in between. CDR3 protein: CSVPQAGELFF. DNA of the CDR3: TGCAGCGTGCCCCAGGCCGGGGAGCTGTTTTTT.

The V and J genes are TRBV7-6 and TRBJ2-2, with TRBD2 matching over 12 bases. The CDR3 contains 18 residues. The trim removed 4 bases at V and 3 bases at J, leaving 9 bases unmatched. Germline V gene sequence: CDR1 SGHVS, CDR2 FNYEAQ. In DNA form, the CDR3 reads TGTGCCAGCAGCTGGTCTAGCGGGGGGGCGGCGGACACCGGGGAGCTGTTTTTT. Protein sequence: CASSWSSGGAADTGELFF.

The chain links TRBV24-1 to TRBJ1-1, with 8 bases identical to TRBD1. Germline-derived CDR1 and CDR2 are KGHDR and SFDVKD. Trimming cost V 5 bases and J 4 bases; bases outside gene matches: 5. The CDR3 runs 14 residues. In nucleotides, the CDR3 is TGTGCCACCAGTGCCGGACAGGGCCTCACTGAAGCTTTCTTT. Translated, it gives CATSAGQGLTEAFF.

The V call is TRBV5-1, the J call TRBJ1-2, with 11 bases lining up with TRBD1. The V gene's germline CDR1 is SGHRS and CDR2 YFSETQ. The J segment lost 5 bases and the V segment lost 0 bases, leaving 9 bases of the junction unmatched. There are 17 residues in the CDR3. As DNA, the CDR3 is TGCGCCAGCAGCTTGGAGCAGGTGGGACAGGGGGATTATGGCTACACCTTC. It translates to CASSLEQVGQGDYGYTF.

The chain has TRBV2 and TRBJ2-7; D perhaps matches TRBD2 (6 bases). The V end was cut by 6 bases, the J end by 3 bases, with 18 bases between. The CDR3 has 15 amino acids. Germline V gene lookup returns CDR1 SNHLY and CDR2 FYNNEI. The CDR3 spells CASRVGGATLYEQYF. CDR3 nucleotides: TGTGCCAGCAGGGTAGGAGGGGCCACCCTCTACGAGCAGTACTTC.

The rearrangement uses TRBV7-8 and TRBJ2-7, with TRBD2 matching 11 bases. Germline lookup yields CDR1 SGHVS and CDR2 FQNEAQ. The CDR3 sequence is 16 residues long. Trimming removed 1 base from V and 3 bases from J; junction bases left unmatched: 5. CDR3 nucleotides: TGTGCCAGCAGCTTAGGGGGGACTAGCGGACTCTACGAGCAGTACTTC. It yields the protein CASSLGGTSGLYEQYF.